A selection of T cell receptor beta chains follows, all from one sample in a study of cytomegalovirus exposure and HLA in healthy donors. The table came from immunoSEQ multiplex PCR; TCRdb's copy has only in-frame clones and leaves some out. The repertoire holds 90,000 to 120,000 clones, with 55% to 75% as singletons. The specimen sequenced was PBMCs. These receptors all come from a young man in good health and CMV-seropositive. Each CDR3 is given with its conserved first and last residue. The order of the fields is V gene, D gene, clone size, J gene, CDR3 protein, CDR3 DNA. D genes are given only for firm matches. Rows give clone size only sometimes, using once, few, many, or a class for an expanded clone.

>TRBV6-5|.|.|TRBJ2-7
CASTPRGGAYEQYF
TGTGCCAGCACCCCGCGGGGCGGAGCCTACGAGCAGTACTTC
>TRBV2|.|few|TRBJ1-2
CASSVAPRGGYTF
TGTGCCAGCAGTGTGGCACCCCGAGGGGGCTACACCTTC
>TRBV14|TRBD1|.|TRBJ2-7
CASSLGDRGWYEQYF
TGTGCCAGCAGCCTGGGGGACAGGGGGTGGTACGAGCAGTACTTC
>TRBV7-9|.|.|TRBJ2-7
CASSPTSGEQYF
TGTGCCAGCAGCCCCACTTCGGGCGAGCAGTACTTC
>TRBV7-8|TRBD2|.|TRBJ2-3
CASTTGLAGVTDTQYF
TGTGCCAGCACCACCGGACTAGCGGGGGTCACAGATACGCAGTATTTT
>TRBV7-8|.|.|TRBJ2-7
CASSSTHPPTSHEQYF
TGTGCCAGCAGCTCCACCCATCCGCCAACTAGCCACGAGCAGTACTTC
>TRBV7-9|TRBD1|.|TRBJ1-4
CASSSDRVLGKLFF
TGTGCCAGCAGCTCGGACAGGGTATTAGGAAAACTGTTTTTT
>TRBV27|TRBD1|.|TRBJ2-3
CASSRWGQGADTQYF
TGTGCCAGCAGTCGATGGGGACAGGGTGCAGATACGCAGTATTTT
>TRBV2|.|.|TRBJ1-2
CASSLYRDRVGYTF
TGTGCCAGCAGCCTCTACAGGGACCGCGTGGGCTACACCTTC
>TRBV4-1|.|.|TRBJ2-1
CASSQVGGGGNEQFF
TGCGCCAGCAGCCAAGTAGGAGGGGGCGGGAATGAGCAGTTCTTC
>TRBV5-1|TRBD1|.|TRBJ2-1
CASSRTGDSSYNEQFF
TGCGCCAGCAGCCGGACAGGGGACAGCTCCTACAATGAGCAGTTCTTC
>TRBV15|.|once|TRBJ1-1
CATSRIGTLNTEAFF
TGTGCCACCAGCCGAATAGGGACATTGAACACTGAAGCTTTCTTT
>TRBV9|TRBD2|.|TRBJ2-5
CASSVALAGEETQYF
TGTGCCAGCAGCGTAGCCCTAGCGGGGGAAGAGACCCAGTACTTC
>TRBV30|.|.|TRBJ1-5
CAWSEKTGNSNQPQHF
TGTGCCTGGAGTGAAAAAACGGGTAATAGCAATCAGCCCCAGCATTTT
>TRBV7-2|TRBD1|few|TRBJ1-2
CASSPGGGLYGYTF
TGTGCCAGCAGCCCGGGAGGGGGCCTCTATGGCTACACCTTC
>TRBV7-2|TRBD2|.|TRBJ2-7
CASTFDSGLGYEQYF
TGTGCCAGCACCTTCGACTCGGGACTAGGCTACGAGCAGTACTTC
>TRBV5-4|TRBD2|.|TRBJ2-1
CASSLVASGGGNEQFF
TGTGCCAGCAGCTTGGTTGCTAGCGGGGGAGGTAATGAGCAGTTCTTC
>TRBV29-1|.|once|TRBJ1-5
CSAGGSGDQPQHF
TGCAGCGCCGGGGGGTCAGGGGATCAGCCCCAGCATTTT
>TRBV10-3|TRBD1|few|TRBJ1-2
CAIANRQGSIGYTF
TGTGCCATCGCTAACCGACAGGGCTCGATAGGCTACACCTTC
>TRBV7-9|.|few|TRBJ1-2
CASSLDTYGYTF
TGTGCCAGCAGCTTGGACACCTATGGCTACACCTTC
>TRBV7-2|TRBD2|.|TRBJ2-7
CASSPSGGYYEQYF
TGTGCCAGCAGCCCCTCCGGGGGGTATTACGAGCAGTACTTC
>TRBV19|.|.|TRBJ1-4
CASSIGRSNEKLFF
TGTGCCAGTAGTATTGGTAGATCTAATGAAAAACTGTTTTTT
>TRBV7-8|TRBD1|.|TRBJ2-3
CASSRDRIVIDTQYF
TGTGCCAGCTCCCGGGACAGGATCGTTATTGATACGCAGTATTTT
>TRBV7-6|.|.|TRBJ2-2
CASSARGTSVSGELFF
TGTGCCAGCAGCGCCAGGGGGACTAGTGTTTCCGGGGAGCTGTTTTTT
>TRBV7-2|TRBD1|.|TRBJ2-7
CASSLEAPGQGAYEQYF
TGTGCCAGCAGCTTAGAAGCGCCGGGACAGGGCGCCTACGAGCAGTACTTC
>TRBV7-9|.|few|TRBJ2-1
CASSLLGGSNEQFF
TGTGCCAGCAGCCTCCTGGGAGGTAGCAATGAGCAGTTCTTC
>TRBV29-1|TRBD1|.|TRBJ2-1
CSVETGTGDTYNEQFF
TGCAGCGTTGAAACCGGGACAGGGGATACCTACAATGAGCAGTTCTTC
>TRBV5-4|.|.|TRBJ2-3
CASSRGDTQYF
TGTGCCAGCAGCAGGGGAGATACGCAGTATTTT
>TRBV4-1|TRBD2|.|TRBJ2-2
CASSYPLAGGSGELFF
TGCGCCAGCAGCTATCCTCTAGCGGGGGGGTCCGGGGAGCTGTTTTTT
>TRBV5-1|TRBD2|.|TRBJ2-5
CASSLGGLAGVQETQYF
TGCGCCAGCAGCTTGGGGGGACTAGCGGGGGTGCAAGAGACCCAGTACTTC
>TRBV6-1|.|.|TRBJ2-7
CASSPLAQSRQYF
TGTGCCAGCAGTCCCTTGGCTCAGTCCCGGCAGTACTTC
>TRBV5-1|TRBD2|few|TRBJ2-3
CASSLEPGRADTQYF
TGCGCCAGCAGCTTGGAGCCAGGGAGGGCAGATACGCAGTATTTT
>TRBV25-1|TRBD2|few|TRBJ2-7
CASSSPLGGTYEQYF
TGTGCCAGCAGTTCCCCGTTGGGGGGGACCTACGAGCAGTACTTC
>TRBV7-2|.|.|TRBJ2-3
CASSLFPWGATDTQYF
TGTGCCAGCAGCTTATTTCCCTGGGGAGCCACAGATACGCAGTATTTT
>TRBV11-2|.|few|TRBJ2-6
CASSPVSGANVLTF
TGTGCCAGCAGCCCCGTCTCTGGGGCCAACGTCCTGACTTTC
>TRBV18|TRBD2|.|TRBJ2-7
CASSRAGTGEQYF
TGTGCCAGCTCACGAGCGGGGACGGGCGAGCAGTACTTC
>TRBV7-2|.|.|TRBJ1-5
CASSLGQGNQPQHF
TGTGCCAGCAGCTTAGGACAGGGCAATCAGCCCCAGCATTTT
>TRBV29-1|.|.|TRBJ2-2
CSAANTGELFF
TGCAGCGCCGCGAACACCGGGGAGCTGTTTTTT
>TRBV19|TRBD1|.|TRBJ1-2
CASNNRGRPDYGYTF
TGTGCCAGTAACAACAGGGGGAGGCCTGACTATGGCTACACCTTC
>TRBV7-7|.|.|TRBJ2-5
CASSLDPGEGETQYF
TGTGCTAGCAGCTTAGATCCAGGGGAGGGAGAGACCCAGTACTTC
>TRBV19|.|few|TRBJ2-6
CASKREGALGANVLTF
TGTGCCAGTAAGCGAGAAGGGGCGTTAGGGGCCAACGTCCTGACTTTC
>TRBV18|TRBD1|.|TRBJ2-7
CASSPGATGSEQYF
TGTGCCAGCTCACCAGGGGCGACAGGGAGCGAGCAGTACTTC
>TRBV6-5|.|once|TRBJ1-2
CASSPDQGRGWGYTF
TGTGCCAGCAGTCCTGATCAGGGGAGAGGATGGGGCTACACCTTC
>TRBV11-3|.|.|TRBJ2-5
CASSSNAAGSSRTQYF
TGTGCCAGCAGCTCCAACGCGGCGGGGAGCTCGCGGACCCAGTACTTC
>TRBV28|.|once|TRBJ1-2
CATLPRGVIWYGYTF
TGTGCCACTCTGCCTCGCGGGGTGATTTGGTATGGCTACACCTTC
>TRBV5-8|TRBD1|.|TRBJ1-5
CASSSGQGTVGSQHF
TGTGCCAGCAGCTCTGGACAGGGTACTGTCGGGTCCCAGCATTTT
>TRBV11-2|.|few|TRBJ2-2
CASSTSGGELFF
TGTGCCAGCAGCACCAGCGGCGGGGAGCTGTTTTTT
>TRBV4-1|.|few|TRBJ1-2
CASSLRGGYTF
TGCGCCAGCAGCTTAAGAGGTGGCTACACCTTC
>TRBV5-1|.|.|TRBJ2-2
CASSPPLLGDSGELFF
TGCGCCAGCAGCCCCCCGCTCCTTGGGGACTCCGGGGAGCTGTTTTTT
>TRBV11-2|.|.|TRBJ1-4
CASSLLQAGEKLFF
TGTGCCAGCAGCCTATTACAGGCAGGAGAAAAACTGTTTTTT
>TRBV27|.|once|TRBJ2-1
CASSLYTRRDEQFF
TGTGCCAGCAGTCTCTACACGCGGCGGGATGAGCAGTTCTTC
>TRBV7-9|.|.|TRBJ1-2
CASSPGYGYTF
TGTGCCAGCAGCCCCGGCTATGGCTACACCTTC
>TRBV5-4|.|few|TRBJ1-2
CASSLEMDSLYGYTF
TGTGCCAGCAGCTTGGAGATGGACAGCCTCTATGGCTACACCTTC
>TRBV29-1|TRBD1|few|TRBJ2-1
CSVEGQTLSSYNEQFF
TGCAGCGTTGAGGGACAGACATTAAGCTCCTACAATGAGCAGTTCTTC
>TRBV11-3|.|.|TRBJ2-7
CASSLARGKSYEQYF
TGTGCCAGCAGCTTAGCACGGGGTAAGTCCTACGAGCAGTACTTC